One T cell receptor (beta chain) is described in this entry. What it binds is unknown. Germline assignment: CDR1 GTSNPN and CDR2 SVGIG (reference sequence). V was clipped by 6 bases and J by 14 bases, with 14 bases between them. The CDR3 is 11 residues long. This entry comes from a study of cytomegalovirus exposure and HLA in healthy donors. Donors were nominally healthy when sampled, though unrecorded immune exposures were likely. General study findings and limits: Segments of the TCR beta V type were, in most cases, productive about 87% or about 30% of the time in an earlier analysis.

PCR was performed using 60 Vbeta and 13 Jbeta primers. Produced via immunoSEQ multiplex PCR; TCRdb's table is partial and in-frame only. In the table there are some 200,000 clones, roughly 80% of which are singletons. The origin of this receptor is a woman younger than 30 in good health and CMV-seronegative. This chain joins TRBV30 and TRBJ1-6; D unclear. The sample taken for sequencing was PBMCs. CDR3 sequence: CACGRGGSLHF. The CDR3 DNA follows: TGTGCCTGTGGCCGGGGAGGGTCCCTCCACTTT.